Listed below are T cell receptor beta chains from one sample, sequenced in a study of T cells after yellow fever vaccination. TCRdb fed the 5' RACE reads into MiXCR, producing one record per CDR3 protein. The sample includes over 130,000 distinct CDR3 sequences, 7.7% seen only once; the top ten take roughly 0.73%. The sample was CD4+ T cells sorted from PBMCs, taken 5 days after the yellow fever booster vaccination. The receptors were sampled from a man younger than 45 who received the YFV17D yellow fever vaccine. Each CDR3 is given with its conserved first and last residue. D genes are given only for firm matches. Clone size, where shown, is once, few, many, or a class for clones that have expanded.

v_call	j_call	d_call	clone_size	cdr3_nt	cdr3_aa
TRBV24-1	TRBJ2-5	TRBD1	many	TGTGCCACCAGTCCCCCCGGGACAGGGGACGAGACCCAGTACTTC	CATSPPGTGDETQYF
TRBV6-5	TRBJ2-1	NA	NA	TGTGCCAGCAGTTATATCGGGGGTTCCTACAATGAGCAGTTCTTC	CASSYIGGSYNEQFF
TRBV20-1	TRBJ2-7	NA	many	TGCAGTGCTAACCTTTGGAGGGCCTACGAGCAGTACTTC	CSANLWRAYEQYF
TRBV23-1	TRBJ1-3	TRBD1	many	TGCGCCAGCAGTCAAGGGACAGGGCAGGAAAACACCATATATTTT	CASSQGTGQENTIYF
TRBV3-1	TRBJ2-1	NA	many	TGTGCCAGCAGCCCCGGACTACTAGGTTTCGATGAGCAGTTCTTC	CASSPGLLGFDEQFF
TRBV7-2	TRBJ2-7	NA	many	TGTGCCAGCAAAAAGCTGGCCCAGGCCTCCTACGAGCAGTACTTC	CASKKLAQASYEQYF
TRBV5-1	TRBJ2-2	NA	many	TGCGCCAGCATGAAAGCGGAACGCACCGGGGAGCTGTTTTTT	CASMKAERTGELFF
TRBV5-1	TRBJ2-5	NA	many	TGCGCCAGCAGCTTCAAAGAGACCCAGTACTTC	CASSFKETQYF
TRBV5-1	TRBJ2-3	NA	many	TGCGCCAGCAGCTACCAACGCACGGAAGATACGCAGTATTTT	CASSYQRTEDTQYF
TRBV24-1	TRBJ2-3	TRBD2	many	TGTGCCACCAGTGATTCCCCCGCTAGCGGCCCCACAGATACGCAGTATTTT	CATSDSPASGPTDTQYF
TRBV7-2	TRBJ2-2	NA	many	TGTGCCAGCAGCCCAGAGGGGCGGAACACCGGGGAGCTGTTTTTT	CASSPEGRNTGELFF
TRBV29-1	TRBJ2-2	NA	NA	TGCAGCGTTGGGGCGAGTATCAACACCGGGGAGCTGTTTTTT	CSVGASINTGELFF
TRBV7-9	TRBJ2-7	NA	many	TGTGCCAGCAGCACAAAAGGACAGTCCTACGAGCAGTACTTC	CASSTKGQSYEQYF
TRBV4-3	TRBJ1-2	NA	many	TGCGCCAGCAGCCAGGTGGAGGGGCGGAACTATGGCTACACCTTC	CASSQVEGRNYGYTF
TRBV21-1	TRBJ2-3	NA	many	TGTGCCAGCAGCACAGAGAAACAGGACAGCTCCACAGATACGCAGTATTTT	CASSTEKQDSSTDTQYF
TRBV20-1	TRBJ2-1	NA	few	TGCAGTGCTGGAGTCCCTGAGCAGTTCTTC	CSAGVPEQFF
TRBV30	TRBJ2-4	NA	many	TGTGCCTGGAGCCACCGGGACTCGGCCAAAAACATTCAGTACTTC	CAWSHRDSAKNIQYF
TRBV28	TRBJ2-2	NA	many	TGTGCCAGCAATTACCGAGGGCCGGACACCGGGGAGCTGTTTTTT	CASNYRGPDTGELFF
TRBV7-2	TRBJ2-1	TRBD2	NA	TGTGCCAGCAGCCTCGCGCTAGCGGGAGTGGCCCATGAGCAGTTCTTC	CASSLALAGVAHEQFF
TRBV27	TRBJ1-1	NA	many	TGTGCCAGCAGTTTCTCCCAGGCAAACACTGAAGCTTTCTTT	CASSFSQANTEAFF
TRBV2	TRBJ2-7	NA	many	TGTGCCAGTCAGCCGAGAGACGAGCAGTACTTC	CASQPRDEQYF
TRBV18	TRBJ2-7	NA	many	TGTGCCAGCTCACCAACCCAAAGGACCTACGAGCAGTACTTC	CASSPTQRTYEQYF
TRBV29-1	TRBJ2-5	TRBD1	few	TGCAGCGCGACACCGGGACAGGGGGATCTAGTGACCCAGTACTTC	CSATPGQGDLVTQYF
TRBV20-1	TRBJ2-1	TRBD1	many	TGCAGTGCTAGAAGTCCGCGACAGGGGGCCGGTGAGCAGTTCTTC	CSARSPRQGAGEQFF
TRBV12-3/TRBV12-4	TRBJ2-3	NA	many	TGTGCCAGCAGGCTGGCAGTTAGCTCAGATACGCAGTATTTT	CASRLAVSSDTQYF
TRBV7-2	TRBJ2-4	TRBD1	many	TGTGCCAGCAGCCGACAGGGGGCCAAAAACATTCAGTACTTC	CASSRQGAKNIQYF
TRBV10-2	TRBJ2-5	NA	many	TGCGCCAGCAGTGAGTCACCCGCCGGAGAGACCCAGTACTTC	CASSESPAGETQYF
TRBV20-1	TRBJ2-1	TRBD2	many	TGCAGTGCTAGAGATGCGGGAGCGCCGAGCTCCTACAATGAGCAGTTCTTC	CSARDAGAPSSYNEQFF
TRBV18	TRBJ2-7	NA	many	TGTGCCAGCTCGGCGGCGAGCTCCTACGAGCAGTACTTC	CASSAASSYEQYF
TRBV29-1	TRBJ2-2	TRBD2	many	TGCAGCGTTAAAGGGGTGAGCGGGACGGACACCGGGGAGCTGTTTTTT	CSVKGVSGTDTGELFF
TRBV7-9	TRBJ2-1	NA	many	TGTGCCAGCAGCACAAGACAGGTTAACAATGAGCAGTTCTTC	CASSTRQVNNEQFF
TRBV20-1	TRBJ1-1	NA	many	TGCAGTGCTCGGCTCCTCTCCGAAGCTTTCTTT	CSARLLSEAFF
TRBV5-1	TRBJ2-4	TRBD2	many	TGCGCCAGCAGCTCTGAGCGGGAGCTCTCCAAAAACATTCAGTACTTC	CASSSERELSKNIQYF
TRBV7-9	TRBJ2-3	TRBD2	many	TGTGCCAGCAGCCTTAGCGGGAGGGCCGATACGCAGTATTTT	CASSLSGRADTQYF
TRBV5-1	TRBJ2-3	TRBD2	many	TGCGCCAGCAGCACAATGGGAACTAGCGGCACAGATACGCAGTATTTT	CASSTMGTSGTDTQYF
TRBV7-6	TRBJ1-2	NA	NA	TGTGCCAGCAGCTTAGTCCCCTGGGATGGCTACACCTTC	CASSLVPWDGYTF
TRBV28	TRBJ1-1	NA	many	TGTGCCAGCACCTCGGGGGGCGAGGGTTATTACACTGAAGCTTTCTTT	CASTSGGEGYYTEAFF
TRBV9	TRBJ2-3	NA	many	TGTGCCAGCAGCAGACAAGCGACAGTCTCCACAGATACGCAGTATTTT	CASSRQATVSTDTQYF
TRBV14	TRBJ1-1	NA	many	TGTGCCAGCAGCCACCGACCTAGGGGAACTGAAGCTTTCTTT	CASSHRPRGTEAFF
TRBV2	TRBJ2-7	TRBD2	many	TGTGCCAGCAGTGACCTAGCGGGGCTCTCCTACGAGCAGTACTTC	CASSDLAGLSYEQYF
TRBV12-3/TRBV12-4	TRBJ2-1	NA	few	TGTGCCAGCAGTTCTAGGGCCACCGCAAGTGGGGAACAGTTCTTC	CASSSRATASGEQFF
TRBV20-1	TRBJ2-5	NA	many	TGCAGTGCTAGGAAGACAGGCCCAGAGACCCAGTACTTC	CSARKTGPETQYF
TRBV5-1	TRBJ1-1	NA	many	TGCGCCAGCAGCTCCCAGGGTTACAACACTGAAGCTTTCTTT	CASSSQGYNTEAFF
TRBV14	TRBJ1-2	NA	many	TGTGCCAGCAGCCAAGGAGCTAACTATGGCTACACCTTC	CASSQGANYGYTF
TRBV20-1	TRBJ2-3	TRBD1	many	TGCAGTGCTTACGGGACAGATAATACGCAGTATTTT	CSAYGTDNTQYF
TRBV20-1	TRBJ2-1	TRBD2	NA	TGCAGTGCAACCGATACTAGCGGGGCCTACAATGAGCAGTTCTTC	CSATDTSGAYNEQFF
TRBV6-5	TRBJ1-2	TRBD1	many	TGTGCCAGCAGCCTGGGACAGGGTGGTTTAGCCTATGGCTACACCTTC	CASSLGQGGLAYGYTF
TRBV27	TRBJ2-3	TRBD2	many	TGTGCCATCCGCCGGGACTACAGAACAGATACGCAGTATTTT	CAIRRDYRTDTQYF